A single sample is the source of the 32 T cell receptor beta chains below, sequenced in a study of T cells in Graves' hyperthyroidism and ophthalmopathy (dated 2019 in TCRdb). The receptor library was made with multiplex PCR. Sequencing relied on an Illumina HiSeq 2000. The TCR beta CDR3 regions were amplified from the RNA transcripts. A first-round RT-PCR of the TCR CDR3 used the HTBI primer set with the Qiagen OneStep RT-PCR kit. TCRdb itself trimmed the public reads at Q25 with fastp, ran MiXCR and retained productive beta chains. All rows with the same CDR3 protein become a single entry with the most common DNA and genes. Within this sample are hundreds of thousands of distinct CDR3 sequences, with about 14% of them counted one time only. Of the sample, 9.5% to 15% is held by the ten largest clones. The sequencing input was blood. The receptors come from a woman aged 45-60 years with Graves' ophthalmopathy.

At least ten counts were recorded for this clonotype. The chain uses TRBV5-8 and TRBJ1-2; D is perhaps TRBD1 (6 bases). The V end lost 0 bases, the J end lost 8 bases, and 11 bases lay between the germline ends. The length of the CDR3 is 13 residues. Germline-derived CDR1 and CDR2 are SGHTS and YDEGEE. The CDR3 DNA is TGTGCCAGCAGCTTGGAGGGGGGCCGGGGCTACACCTTC. Translated: CASSLEGGRGYTF.

This clonotype was detected only a few times. The V and J genes are TRBV10-3 and TRBJ2-3; 7 nucleotides align to TRBD2. The length of the CDR3 is 17 residues. The V gene's germline CDR1 is ENHRY and CDR2 SYGVKD. Unmatched junction bases numbered 9, after V lost 3 bases and J lost 0 bases. Written as DNA, the CDR3 is TGTGCCATCAGTGAAAGCCCTAGCGGTCCTAGCACAGATACGCAGTATTTT. Translated, it gives CAISESPSGPSTDTQYF.

The chain couples TRBV10-2 to TRBJ2-7, with 8 bases fitting TRBD2. V dropped 0 bases and J dropped 6; count of bases not matched to a gene: 10. The CDR3 runs 16 residues. Germline CDR1 reads WSHSY; CDR2 reads SAAADI. The DNA for the CDR3 is TGCGCCAGCAGTGAGTCGCTAACTAGCGGCCCTGGCGAGCAGTACTTC. Translation: CASSESLTSGPGEQYF.

This clonotype was found a few times. This chain links TRBV6-1 with TRBJ2-2, with D perhaps TRBD2 (6 bases). CDR3 length: 15 amino acids. V shed 7 bases and J shed 7 bases, with 19 bases lying between them. CDR1 and CDR2 (germline): MNHNS, SASEGT. The DNA of the CDR3 is TGTGCCAGCACCTGGGGACTCTCCGGGGGCGGGGAGCTGTTTTTT. Encoded protein: CASTWGLSGGGELFF.

This clonotype has ten or more counts. This chain joins TRBV11-2 and TRBJ2-7, with no clear D. The CDR3 spans 14 residues. Trimming pared 5 bases from V and 3 bases from J, leaving 14 bases between. Germline loops: CDR1 SGHAT, CDR2 FQNNGV. CDR3 sequence (DNA): TGTGCCAGCAGCCCTAACAGTTGGGACTACGAGCAGTACTTC. This codes for CASSPNSWDYEQYF.

With regard to this clonotype: A much larger clone lies a single base off, so this may be a read error. V usage is TRBV30 and J usage is TRBJ2-7, with 11 bases identical to TRBD2. The CDR3 runs to 14 residues. In germline, CDR1 is GTSNPN, CDR2 SVGIG (reference sequence). The V gene end was trimmed by 4 bases and the J gene end by 2 bases; junction bases not matched to a gene: 4. Here the CDR3 DNA reads TGTGCCTGGAATGTGACTAGCGGGGCCTACGAGCAGTACTTC. Residues: CAWNVTSGAYEQYF.

This sequence joins TRBV7-9 and TRBJ2-7; a weak D match, TRBD2 (5 bases). The CDR3 covers 16 residues. V was clipped by 5 bases and J by 4 bases, with 21 bases between them. Germline CDR1 and CDR2: SEHNR and FQNEAQ (reference sequence). The DNA for the CDR3 is TGTGCCAGCAGCCCCGGGAAGGTGGGAAATTCGTACGAGCAGTACTTC. Its translation is CASSPGKVGNSYEQYF. The whole variable domain, filled in from reference TRBV7-9 and TRBJ2-7, reads DTGVSQNPRHKITKRGQNVTFRCDPISEHNRLYWYRQTLGQGPEFLTYFQNEAQLEKSRLLSDRFSAERPKGSFSTLEIQRTEQGDSAMYLCASSPGKVGNSYEQYFGPGTRLTVT.

The chain carries TRBV20-1 and TRBJ2-5, with a weak D call TRBD2 (5 bases). Trimming removed 2 bases from V and 5 bases from J, with 9 bases in between. Germline values: CDR1 DFQATT, CDR2 SNEGSKA (reference sequence). CDR3 size: 12 residues. CDR3 region: CSARWTLETQYF. The CDR3 DNA sequence: TGCAGTGCTAGATGGACTCTGGAGACCCAGTACTTC.

A few counts support this clonotype. This chain joins TRBV29-1 and TRBJ2-2; 8 nucleotides align to TRBD2. This CDR3 comprises 15 residues. The J segment lost 2 bases and the V segment lost 3 bases, leaving 5 bases of the junction unmatched. Germline assignment: CDR1 SQVTM and CDR2 ANQGSEA. CDR3 in DNA: TGCAGCGTTGACCCGGGACTAGGTAACACCGGGGAGCTGTTTTTT. Its protein is CSVDPGLGNTGELFF.

Points on this clonotype: A much larger clonotype is one base distant, so this may be a read error. The chain combines TRBV28 with TRBJ2-1; D might be TRBD1 or TRBD2, each matching 5 bases. Trimming cost V 10 bases and J 0 bases, with 16 bases left between them. This CDR3 has 15 amino acids. CDR1 MDHEN and CDR2 SYDVKM come from the germline V gene. The CDR3 reads CAILKGSPSYNEQFF. CDR3 DNA: TGTGCCATCTTAAAGGGGAGTCCCTCCTACAATGAGCAGTTCTTC.

This rearrangement joins TRBV20-1 to TRBJ2-7; 14 nucleotides line up with TRBD2. The CDR3 extends over 17 amino acids. V shed 6 bases and J 5 bases; nucleotides not matched to a gene: 15. Germline loops: CDR1 DFQATT, CDR2 SNEGSKA (reference sequence). The CDR3 DNA sequence: TGCAGTGCCGAAATACCCGGGACTAGCGGGAGAAGCGACGAGCAGTACTTC. Protein: CSAEIPGTSGRSDEQYF.

Ten or more counts support this clonotype. The chain has TRBV11-2 and TRBJ2-4; D remains ambiguous. V gave up 6 bases and J gave up 0 bases, with 9 bases separating them. CDR1 and CDR2 (germline): SGHAT, FQNNGV. The CDR3 covers 14 residues. The CDR3 DNA sequence: TGTGCCAGCAGAGGAATACTAGCCAAAAACATTCAGTACTTC. Translated, it gives CASRGILAKNIQYF. Together with reference TRBV11-2 and TRBJ2-4, the CDR3 gives the full variable domain: EAGVAQSPRYKIIEKRQSVAFWCNPISGHATLYWYQQILGQGPKLLIQFQNNGVVDDSQLPKDRFSAERLKGVDSTLKIQPAKLEDSAVYLCASRGILAKNIQYFGAGTRLSVL.

This clonotype was counted a few times. Given a much more abundant clone one base away, this may be a read error. The chain carries TRBV11-2 and TRBJ2-3, with 9 bases matching TRBD1. The V gene end was trimmed by 4 bases and the J gene end by 6 bases; junction bases not matched to a gene: 5. CDR3 length: 14 amino acids. Germline V gene lookup returns CDR1 SGHAT and CDR2 FQNNGV. The CDR3 DNA sequence: TGTGCCAGCAGCTCGGACAGGGGAAGGGATACGCAGTATTTT. The encoded protein is CASSSDRGRDTQYF.

The sample holds many counts of this clonotype. The gene calls are TRBV2 and TRBJ1-1; a weak D match, TRBD1 (6 bases). The germline CDR1 and CDR2 sequences are SNHLY and FYNNEI. Trimming pared 4 bases from V and 2 bases from J, leaving 14 bases between. The CDR3 is made up of 15 amino acids. The CDR3 bases are TGTGCCAGCAGTGCCGAAGGGACACCCAACACTGAAGCTTTCTTT. The encoded protein is CASSAEGTPNTEAFF.

V and J are TRBV4-1 and TRBJ2-7; 10 nucleotides agree with TRBD1. There are 15 residues in the CDR3. J lost 1 base, V lost 5 bases, and 5 bases had no gene match. The germline CDR1 and CDR2 sequences are MGHRA and YSYEKL. This CDR3 reads CASSVRDRGSYEQYF. In nucleotides, the CDR3 is TGCGCCAGCAGCGTTCGGGACAGGGGATCCTACGAGCAGTACTTC.

This clonotype was recorded many times. The chain links TRBV9 to TRBJ1-6; D might be TRBD1 (6 bases). Looked up from germline, CDR1 is SGDLS and CDR2 is YYNGEE. V shed 3 bases and J shed 4 bases, with 11 bases lying between them. The CDR3 totals 15 residues. The CDR3 region is CASSGPTGYNSPLHF. The CDR3 DNA sequence: TGTGCCAGCAGCGGCCCCACAGGGTATAATTCACCCCTCCACTTT.

This clonotype has a handful of counts. The chain couples TRBV20-1 to TRBJ2-7; a possible D gene is TRBD2 (5 bases). Germline values: CDR1 DFQATT, CDR2 SNEGSKA (reference sequence). This CDR3 spans 13 amino acids. Trimming pared 6 bases from V and 3 bases from J, leaving 15 bases between. This CDR3 reads CSAGVGVLYEQYF. As DNA, the CDR3 is TGCAGTGCCGGAGTGGGAGTGCTCTACGAGCAGTACTTC.

V and J are TRBV13 and TRBJ1-3; 7 nucleotides match TRBD1. Unmatched junction bases numbered 15, after V lost 4 bases and J lost 3 bases. The CDR3 length is 18 residues. Germline V gene lookup returns CDR1 PRHDT and CDR2 FYEKMQ (reference sequence). The CDR3 coding sequence is TGTGCCAGCAGCTATGACCCGACGGGACAGAATATTGGAAACACCATATATTTT. Protein product: CASSYDPTGQNIGNTIYF.

The rearrangement uses TRBV10-3 and TRBJ2-3, with D perhaps being TRBD1 or TRBD2 (5 bases each). Trimming stripped 4 bases from V and 3 bases from J, with 17 bases between. Germline CDR1 and CDR2: ENHRY and SYGVKD. The CDR3 is 16 residues long. The CDR3 loop reads CAISVGDSDMTDTQYF. As DNA, the CDR3 is TGTGCCATCAGTGTGGGGGATTCTGATATGACAGATACGCAGTATTTT.

This clonotype was recorded at least ten times. The chain uses TRBV28 and TRBJ1-1; D gene uncertain. V dropped 3 bases and J dropped 6 bases, with 11 bases sitting between them. The CDR3 consists of 13 residues. Germline values: CDR1 MDHEN, CDR2 SYDVKM. The CDR3 spells CASSLAGIAEAFF. CDR3 DNA: TGTGCCAGCAGTTTGGCTGGGATCGCTGAAGCTTTCTTT.

The sample holds a few counts of this clonotype. This chain uses TRBV11-2 with TRBJ2-1, with D possibly being TRBD2 (5 bases). V gave up 5 bases and J gave up 8 bases, with 13 bases separating them. The CDR3 sequence is 13 residues long. Per germline, CDR1 SGHAT and CDR2 FQNNGV. In nucleotides, the CDR3 is TGTGCCAGCAGCGCACGGACTGCGGATGAGCAGTTCTTC. As protein: CASSARTADEQFF.

This chain connects TRBV6-2 or TRBV6-3 to TRBJ2-2; D not resolved. The germline CDR1 and CDR2 sequences are MNHEY and SVGEGT. Trimming took 4 bases from V and 1 from J, leaving 13 bases between them. There are 16 residues in the CDR3. The CDR3 spells CASSSSELGNTGELFF. In DNA form, the CDR3 reads TGTGCCAGCAGTTCCTCGGAGTTAGGGAACACCGGGGAGCTGTTTTTT.

This clonotype showed up many times. The V gene is TRBV12-3 or TRBV12-4, the J gene TRBJ1-1; D remains unclear. The CDR3 runs to 13 residues. With 6 bases removed from V and 4 bases from J, the gap between germline ends came to 12 bases. The CDR3 here is CASRPPGITEAFF. In DNA, the CDR3 is TGTGCCAGCAGGCCCCCGGGTATCACTGAAGCTTTCTTT.

To note about this clonotype: Being one base from a much bigger clone, this may be a read error. The V and J genes are TRBV5-8 and TRBJ1-2; 11 nucleotides align to TRBD1. The trim removed 6 bases at V and 0 bases at J, leaving 10 bases unmatched. This CDR3 spans 17 amino acids. CDR1 and CDR2 from the germline V gene are SGHTS and YDEGEE. This CDR3 reads CASNYLGQGASNYGYTF. Written as DNA, the CDR3 is TGTGCCAGCAACTACCTAGGACAGGGGGCGTCTAACTATGGCTACACCTTC. Full variable domain (outside the CDR3, taken from reference TRBV5-8 and TRBJ1-2): EAGVTQSPTHLIKTRGQQATLRCSPISGHTSVYWYQQALGLGLQFLLWYDEGEERNRGNFPPRFSGRQFPNYSSELNVNALELEDSALYLCASNYLGQGASNYGYTFGSGTRLTVV.

This chain links TRBV19 with TRBJ2-2; D is ambiguous. Germline values: CDR1 LNHDA, CDR2 SQIVND (reference sequence). The CDR3 runs to 12 residues. V dropped 7 bases and J dropped 1 base, with 4 bases sitting between them. This CDR3 is CASNWNTGELFF. Written as DNA, the CDR3 is TGTGCCAGTAACTGGAACACCGGGGAGCTGTTTTTT.

This clonotype was observed many times. The chain combines TRBV5-1 with TRBJ2-1, with 9 nucleotides matching TRBD2. CDR3 length: 18 residues. V gave up 3 bases and J gave up 1 base; unmatched junction bases: 11. Germline CDR1 is SGHRS and CDR2 is YFSETQ. The CDR3 loop reads CASSSPSPSGVSYNEQFF. The CDR3 DNA sequence: TGCGCCAGCAGCTCCCCATCCCCTAGCGGGGTTTCCTACAATGAGCAGTTCTTC.

In its sample, this clonotype was seen many times. This chain connects TRBV11-2 to TRBJ1-1, with no clear D. The CDR3 consists of 14 residues. Between the trimmed V and J ends, which lost 5 bases and 2 bases, there was a span of 12 bases. CDR1 SGHAT and CDR2 FQNNGV come from the germline V gene. The CDR3 DNA reads as TGTGCCAGCAGCCGGGAGGGCGGTAACACTGAAGCTTTCTTT. Translating it yields CASSREGGNTEAFF.

The sample holds many counts of this clonotype. The chain recombines TRBV27 with TRBJ2-7; D gene ambiguous. Germline CDR1 reads MNHEY; CDR2 reads SMNVEV (reference sequence). Deletions cut 0 bases from V and 3 bases from J, with 12 bases between. The CDR3 is made up of 15 amino acids. The CDR3 coding sequence is TGTGCCAGCAGTTTATCTCGGGTGTCCATCTACGAGCAGTACTTC. Translating it yields CASSLSRVSIYEQYF.

As for this clonotype: A much larger clone is a single base away; this may be a read error. The genes are TRBV6-2 or TRBV6-3 and TRBJ1-1; D gene unclear. The CDR3 spans 13 residues. Germline CDR1 and CDR2: MNHEY and SVGEGT. DNA of the CDR3: TGTGCCAGCAGTTATGCGCCGAACATTGAAGCTTTCTTT. This sequence encodes CASSYAPNIEAFF.

For this clonotype: One end of the junction does not line up with germline, which may come from a read error. The chain joins TRBV18 to TRBJ2-2, with D perhaps assigned TRBD1 or TRBD2 (6 bases each). The germline V gene has CDR1 KGHSH and CDR2 LQKENI. This CDR3 has 13 residues. This chain's CDR3 is CASSPPGRQVGVF. As DNA, the CDR3 is TGTGCCAGCTCACCACCCGGGAGACAGGTCGGGGTTTTT. Full variable domain (outside the CDR3, taken from reference TRBV18 and TRBJ2-2): NAGVMQNPRHLVRRRGQEARLRCSPMKGHSHVYWYRQLPEEGLKFMVYLQKENIIDESGMPKERFSAEFPKEGPSILRIQQVVRGDSAAYFCASSPPGRQVGVFGEGSRLTVL.

This clonotype was counted ten times or more. The chain has TRBV20-1 and TRBJ1-1; the match to TRBD1 covers 7 bases. Germline trimming cut 0 bases from V and 3 bases from J; bases unmatched to any gene: 1. There are 13 residues in the CDR3. The germline V gene encodes CDR1 DFQATT and CDR2 SNEGSKA (reference sequence). The CDR3 loop is CSAREGQYTEAFF. The CDR3 DNA is TGCAGTGCTAGAGAGGGACAGTACACTGAAGCTTTCTTT.

The V call is TRBV15, the J call TRBJ1-5; 8 nucleotides line up with TRBD1. Germline trimming cut 1 base from V and 2 bases from J; bases unmatched to any gene: 13. The CDR3 sequence is 19 residues long. Germline CDR1 reads LNHNV; CDR2 reads YYDKDF (reference sequence). This CDR3 reads CATSRVGQGMIVGNQPQHF. In nucleotides, the CDR3 is TGTGCCACCAGCAGAGTTGGACAGGGAATGATTGTTGGCAATCAGCCCCAGCATTTT.